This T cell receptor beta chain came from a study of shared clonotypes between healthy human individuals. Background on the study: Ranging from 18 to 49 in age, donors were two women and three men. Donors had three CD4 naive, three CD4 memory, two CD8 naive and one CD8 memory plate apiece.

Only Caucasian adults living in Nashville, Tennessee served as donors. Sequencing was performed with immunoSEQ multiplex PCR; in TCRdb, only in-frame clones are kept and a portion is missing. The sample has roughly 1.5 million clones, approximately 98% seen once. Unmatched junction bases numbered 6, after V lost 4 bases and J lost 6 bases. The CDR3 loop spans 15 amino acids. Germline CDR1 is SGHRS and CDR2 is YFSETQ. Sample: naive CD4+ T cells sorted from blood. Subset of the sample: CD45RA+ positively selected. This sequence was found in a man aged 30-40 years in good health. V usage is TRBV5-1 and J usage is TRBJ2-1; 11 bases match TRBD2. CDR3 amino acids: CASSSTSGRPNEQFF. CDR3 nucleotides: TGCGCCAGCAGCAGCACTAGCGGGAGACCCAATGAGCAGTTCTTC.